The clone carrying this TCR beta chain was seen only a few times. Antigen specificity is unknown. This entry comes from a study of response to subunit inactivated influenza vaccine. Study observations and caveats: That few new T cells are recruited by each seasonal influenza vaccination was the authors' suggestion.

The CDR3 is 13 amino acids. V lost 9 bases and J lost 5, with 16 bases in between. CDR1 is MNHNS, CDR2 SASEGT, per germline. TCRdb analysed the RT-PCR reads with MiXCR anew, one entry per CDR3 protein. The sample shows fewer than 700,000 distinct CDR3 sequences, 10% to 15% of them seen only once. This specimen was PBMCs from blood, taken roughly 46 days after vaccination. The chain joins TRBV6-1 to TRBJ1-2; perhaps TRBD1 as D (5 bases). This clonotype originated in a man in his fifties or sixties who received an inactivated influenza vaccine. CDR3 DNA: TGTGCCAGTAGTAAAAGGGGCCCATATGGCTACACCTTC. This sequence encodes CASSKRGPYGYTF.